The sequence of this T cell receptor beta chain was determined in a study of cytotoxic CD8 clonotypes in ibrutinib-treated CLL. At the level of the study: Recorded responses included about 25 partial and 2 complete; following median 68 months, roughly 15 stayed remitted and about 12 progressed.

Comments on this clone: The antigen remains unidentified.

Study-level findings and limits: Clonality correlated strongly with circulating CD8+ T cells and exceeded age-matched healthy donors at baseline.

There are 11 residues in the CDR3. V dropped 6 bases and J dropped 9 bases, with 12 bases sitting between them. Germline V lookup: CDR1 MNHEY, CDR2 SVGAGI. The method was immunoSEQ multiplex PCR; TCRdb's version includes in-frame clones alone and lacks a portion of them. The sample holds 35,000 to 40,000 clones; roughly two thirds are singletons and the top ten take around 17%. The sequences come from PBMCs, collected at disease progression, from a patient treated with ibrutinib. The TCR comes from a human donor with chronic lymphocytic leukemia. The V gene is TRBV6-5, the J gene TRBJ2-7; no firm D call. CDR3 sequence: CASRNLRVQYF. CDR3 bases: TGTGCCAGCAGAAACCTACGAGTGCAGTACTTC.